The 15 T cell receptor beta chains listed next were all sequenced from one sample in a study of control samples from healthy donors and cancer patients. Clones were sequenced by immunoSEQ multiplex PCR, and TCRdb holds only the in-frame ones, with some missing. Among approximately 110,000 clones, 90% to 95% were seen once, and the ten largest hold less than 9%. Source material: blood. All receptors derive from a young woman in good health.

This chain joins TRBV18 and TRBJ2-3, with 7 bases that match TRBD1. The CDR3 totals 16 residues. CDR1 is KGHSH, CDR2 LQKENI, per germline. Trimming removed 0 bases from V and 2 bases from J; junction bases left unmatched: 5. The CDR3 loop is CASSPPGTGDTDTQYF. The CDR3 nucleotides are TGTGCCAGCTCACCACCGGGTACAGGGGACACAGATACGCAGTATTTT.

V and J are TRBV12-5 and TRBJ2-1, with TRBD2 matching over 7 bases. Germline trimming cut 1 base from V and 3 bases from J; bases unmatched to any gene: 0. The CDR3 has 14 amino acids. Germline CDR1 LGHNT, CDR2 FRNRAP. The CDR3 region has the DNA TGTGCTAGTGGTTTGGGGACTAGCTACAATGAGCAGTTCTTC. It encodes CASGLGTSYNEQFF.

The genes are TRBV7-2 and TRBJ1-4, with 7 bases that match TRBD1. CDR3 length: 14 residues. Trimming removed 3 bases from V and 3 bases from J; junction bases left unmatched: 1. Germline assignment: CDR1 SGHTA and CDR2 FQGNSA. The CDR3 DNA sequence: TGTGCCAGCAGCTTTGACAGGGCTAATGAAAAACTGTTTTTT. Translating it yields CASSFDRANEKLFF.

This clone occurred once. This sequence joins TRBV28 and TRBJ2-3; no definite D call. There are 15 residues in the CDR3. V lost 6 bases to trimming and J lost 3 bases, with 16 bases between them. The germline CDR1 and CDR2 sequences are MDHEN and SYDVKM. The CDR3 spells CASSPRGEATDTQYF. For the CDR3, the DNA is TGTGCCAGCAGCCCCCGAGGAGAGGCAACAGATACGCAGTATTTT.

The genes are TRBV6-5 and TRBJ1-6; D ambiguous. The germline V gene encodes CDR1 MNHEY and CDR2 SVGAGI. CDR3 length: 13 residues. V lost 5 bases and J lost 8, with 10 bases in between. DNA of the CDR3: TGTGCCAGCAGTATAGATGCCTATTCACCCCTCCACTTT. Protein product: CASSIDAYSPLHF.

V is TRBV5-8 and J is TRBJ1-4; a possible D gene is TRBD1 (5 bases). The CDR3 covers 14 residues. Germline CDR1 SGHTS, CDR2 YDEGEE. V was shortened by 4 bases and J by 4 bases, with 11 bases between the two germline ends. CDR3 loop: CASSPGPINEKLFF. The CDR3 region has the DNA TGTGCCAGCAGCCCGGGGCCTATTAATGAAAAACTGTTTTTT.

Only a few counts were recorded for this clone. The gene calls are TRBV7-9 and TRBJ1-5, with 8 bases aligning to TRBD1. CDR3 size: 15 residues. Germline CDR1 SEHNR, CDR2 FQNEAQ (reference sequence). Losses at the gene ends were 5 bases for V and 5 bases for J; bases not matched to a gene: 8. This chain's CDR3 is CASSDGQGYYQPQHF. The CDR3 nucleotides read TGTGCCAGCAGCGACGGACAGGGCTATTATCAGCCCCAGCATTTT.

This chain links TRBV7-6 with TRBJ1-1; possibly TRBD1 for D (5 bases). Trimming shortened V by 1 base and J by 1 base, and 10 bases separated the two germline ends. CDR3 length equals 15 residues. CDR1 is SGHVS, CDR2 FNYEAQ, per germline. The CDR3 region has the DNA TGTGCCAGCAGCTTAGTGTGGCAGGGGAACACTGAAGCTTTCTTT. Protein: CASSLVWQGNTEAFF.

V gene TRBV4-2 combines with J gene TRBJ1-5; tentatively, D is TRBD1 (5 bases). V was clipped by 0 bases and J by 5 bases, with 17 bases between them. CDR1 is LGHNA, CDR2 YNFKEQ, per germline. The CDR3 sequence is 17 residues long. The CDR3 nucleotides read TGTGCCAGCAGCCAAGACGACAGCAAGGGGTTGGATCAGCCCCAGCATTTT. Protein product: CASSQDDSKGLDQPQHF.

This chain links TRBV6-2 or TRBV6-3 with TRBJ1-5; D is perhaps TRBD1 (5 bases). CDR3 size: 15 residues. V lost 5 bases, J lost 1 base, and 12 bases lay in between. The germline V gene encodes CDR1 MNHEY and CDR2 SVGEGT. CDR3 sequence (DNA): TGTGCCAGCAGTAGGGGCAGAATAAGCAATCAGCCCCAGCATTTT. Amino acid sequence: CASSRGRISNQPQHF.

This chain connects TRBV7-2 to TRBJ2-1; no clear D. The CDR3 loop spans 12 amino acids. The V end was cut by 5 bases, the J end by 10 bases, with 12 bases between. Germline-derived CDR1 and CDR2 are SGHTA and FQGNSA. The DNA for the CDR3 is TGTGCCAGCAGCAACCCAACCTTCGAGCAGTTCTTC. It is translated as CASSNPTFEQFF.

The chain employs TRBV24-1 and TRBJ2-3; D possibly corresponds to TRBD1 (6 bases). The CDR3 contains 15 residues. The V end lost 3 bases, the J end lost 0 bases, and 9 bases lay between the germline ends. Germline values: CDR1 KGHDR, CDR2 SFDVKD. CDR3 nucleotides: TGTGCCACCAGTGATATAGGACAGAGCACAGATACGCAGTATTTT. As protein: CATSDIGQSTDTQYF.

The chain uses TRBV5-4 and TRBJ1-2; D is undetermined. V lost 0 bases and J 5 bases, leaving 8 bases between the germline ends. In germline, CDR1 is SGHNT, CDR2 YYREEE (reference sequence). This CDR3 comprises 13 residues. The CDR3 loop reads CASSLEHIYGYTF. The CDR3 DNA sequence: TGTGCCAGCAGCTTGGAGCACATTTATGGCTACACCTTC.

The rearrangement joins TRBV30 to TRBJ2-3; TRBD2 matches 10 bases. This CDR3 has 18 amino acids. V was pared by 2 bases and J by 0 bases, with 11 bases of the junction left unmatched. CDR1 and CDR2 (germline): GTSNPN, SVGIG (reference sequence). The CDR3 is CAWSTSGGANSSTDTQYF. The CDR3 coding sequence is TGTGCCTGGAGTACCAGCGGGGGGGCCAATTCTAGCACAGATACGCAGTATTTT.

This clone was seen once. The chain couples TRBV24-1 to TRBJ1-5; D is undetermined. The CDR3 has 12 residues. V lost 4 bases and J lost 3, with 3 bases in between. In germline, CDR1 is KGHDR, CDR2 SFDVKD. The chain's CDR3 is CATSDLNQPQHF. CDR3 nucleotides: TGTGCCACCAGTGACCTCAATCAGCCCCAGCATTTT.